This T cell receptor beta chain was sequenced in a study of cytomegalovirus exposure and HLA in healthy donors. Germline V lookup: CDR1 SGHRS, CDR2 YFSETQ. The CDR3 loop spans 15 amino acids. With 0 bases removed from V and 6 bases from J, the gap between germline ends came to 16 bases. PCR used 60 Vbeta primers and 13 Jbeta primers. The method was immunoSEQ multiplex PCR; TCRdb's version includes in-frame clones alone and lacks a portion of them. The sample lists fewer than 200,000 clones; about 77% were seen once. A single count supports this clone. The V call is TRBV5-1, the J call TRBJ2-7; possibly TRBD1 for D (6 bases). Source material: PBMCs. This TCR came from a woman aged 45-65 years in good health and CMV-seronegative. The CDR3: CASSLDGVLGAEQYF. In DNA, the CDR3 is TGCGCCAGCAGCTTGGATGGGGTTTTGGGGGCCGAGCAGTACTTC.